Presented here are 12 T cell receptor beta chains from one specimen sequenced in a study of identical twins. TCRdb used MiXCR to reprocess the 5' RACE reads, holding one entry per CDR3 protein. This repertoire shows roughly 250,000 distinct CDR3 sequences, over 12% found once; its top ten account for 8.8%. Sequencing used memory (CD45RO+) T cells sorted from blood. The receptors originated from a woman aged 18-29 years in good health.

This clonotype was picked up many times. The chain joins TRBV2 to TRBJ2-3, with TRBD2 identical over 7 bases. The CDR3 is made up of 14 amino acids. V lost 4 bases, J lost 3 bases, and 4 bases stayed unmatched. Germline V lookup: CDR1 SNHLY, CDR2 FYNNEI. The CDR3 sequence: CASSGWGGTDTQYF. The CDR3 DNA is TGTGCCAGCAGTGGCTGGGGGGGAACAGATACGCAGTATTTT.

This clonotype was picked up a small number of times. The chain combines TRBV19 with TRBJ2-7, with TRBD2 identical over 9 bases. V lost 8 bases to trimming and J lost 0 bases; unmatched junction nucleotides: 11. CDR1 and CDR2 (germline): LNHDA, SQIVND (reference sequence). The CDR3 loop spans 16 amino acids. The CDR3 region is CASSDSGRQISYEQYF. CDR3 DNA sequence: TGTGCCAGTTCGGATAGCGGGAGACAAATCTCCTACGAGCAGTACTTC.

The chain uses TRBV5-1 and TRBJ1-1; 7 bases are a match to TRBD1. After removal of 4 bases from V and 7 bases from J, the junction contained 4 bases not matched to a gene. The CDR3 runs 12 residues. In germline, CDR1 is SGHRS, CDR2 YFSETQ. The CDR3 nucleotides are TGCGCCAGCAGCCGGGACAGACATGAAGCTTTCTTT. This gives the protein CASSRDRHEAFF.

This clonotype was recorded at least ten times. This sequence joins TRBV7-8 and TRBJ1-2, with D possibly TRBD1 on 6 matching bases. Germline V CDR1 and CDR2: SGHVS, FQNEAQ. V lost 4 bases, J lost 4 bases, and 13 bases lay in between. The CDR3 runs 14 residues. The CDR3 sequence: CASSSGQSLYGYTF. In DNA, the CDR3 is TGTGCCAGCAGCTCTGGACAGAGTCTCTATGGCTACACCTTC.

This clonotype came up many times. This chain joins TRBV12-3 or TRBV12-4 and TRBJ1-5; 7 bases line up with TRBD1. This CDR3 region has 15 residues. With V trimmed by 2 bases and J by 6 bases, 7 bases remained unmatched. The CDR3 loop reads CASSLMRGLGQPQHF. Here the CDR3 DNA reads TGTGCCAGCAGTTTAATGAGGGGGCTTGGTCAGCCCCAGCATTTT.

This clonotype has a count of ten or more. CDR3: CASSYQGVAKNIQYF. The CDR3 coding sequence is TGTGCCAGCAGTTACCAGGGAGTAGCCAAAAACATTCAGTACTTC. The chain has TRBV6-5 and TRBJ2-4; tentatively, D is TRBD1 or TRBD2 (5 bases each). V lost 2 bases, J lost 0 bases, and 8 bases lay in between. Germline-derived CDR1 and CDR2 are MNHEY and SVGAGI. The CDR3 loop spans 15 amino acids.

The V gene is TRBV7-2, the J gene TRBJ2-1, with D perhaps matching TRBD1 or TRBD2 (5 bases each). CDR3 length equals 14 residues. Germline loops: CDR1 SGHTA, CDR2 FQGNSA. Trimming took 5 bases from V and 4 from J, leaving 12 bases between them. CDR3 nucleotides: TGTGCCAGCAGCGTACTAGGGGTTTACAATGAGCAGTTCTTC. Protein sequence: CASSVLGVYNEQFF.

This chain uses TRBV5-6 with TRBJ1-2, with D uncertain. V lost 2 bases and J lost 2, with 10 bases in between. Germline-derived CDR1 and CDR2 are SGHDT and YYEEEE. The CDR3 is made up of 14 amino acids. In nucleotides, the CDR3 is TGTGCCAGCAGCTTTTCGGCGGGGAACTATGGCTACACCTTC. This gives the protein CASSFSAGNYGYTF.

This clonotype occurred a few times. The J gene is TRBJ1-5, the V gene TRBV6-5, with 7 positions matching TRBD1. Germline loops: CDR1 MNHEY, CDR2 SVGAGI. V was clipped by 6 bases and J by 3 bases; unmatched bases: 11. The CDR3 has 16 residues. CDR3 in amino acids: CASSYGDREFNQPQHF. DNA for the CDR3: TGTGCCAGCAGCTACGGGGACAGAGAGTTCAATCAGCCCCAGCATTTT.

This clonotype occurred many times. The chain couples TRBV14 to TRBJ1-1, with D perhaps TRBD1 (6 bases). The germline V gene encodes CDR1 SGHDN and CDR2 FVKESK. Trimming took off 6 bases at V and 2 bases at J, with 10 bases between the two ends. This CDR3 comprises 13 residues. DNA of the CDR3: TGTGCCAGCAGGAGGGGGTTCAACACTGAAGCTTTCTTT. Translation gives CASRRGFNTEAFF.

V gene TRBV6-5 combines with J gene TRBJ1-1; TRBD1 agrees at 10 bases. V gave up 2 bases and J gave up 5 bases; unmatched junction bases: 5. CDR1 and CDR2 (germline): MNHEY, SVGAGI. CDR3 length: 15 amino acids. CDR3 bases: TGTGCCAGCAGTTACGGGACAGGGGTAGGGACTGAAGCTTTCTTT. Translated: CASSYGTGVGTEAFF.

This clonotype was found a few times. The chain employs TRBV20-1 and TRBJ1-1, with D maybe TRBD1 (5 bases). Per the germline V gene, CDR1 is DFQATT and CDR2 is SNEGSKA (reference sequence). Between the trimmed V and J ends, which lost 1 base and 3 bases, there was a span of 12 bases. This CDR3 has 14 amino acids. The CDR3 is CSARAWTHDTEAFF. The CDR3 DNA follows: TGCAGTGCTAGAGCCTGGACACATGACACTGAAGCTTTCTTT.